The 6 T cell receptor beta chains presented below share a single source sample, sequenced in a study of beta chain features in type 1 diabetes. Sequencing targeted expressed TCRB transcripts, as all isolated RNA had been reverse transcribed. Using immunoSEQ multiplex PCR, the repertoire was profiled, and TCRdb retains in-frame clones only, with some absent. The data show 350,000 to 450,000 clones, with around 15% seen just once and more than 0.015% held by the top ten. The sequencing input was naive CD4+ T cells from blood. All receptors come from a woman under 30 in good health.

The V and J genes are TRBV2 and TRBJ2-1; 7 nucleotides line up with TRBD2. The CDR3 is 15 amino acids. Germline V gene sequence: CDR1 SNHLY, CDR2 FYNNEI. The V segment lost 1 base and the J segment 4 bases; nucleotides outside the gene matches: 4. The CDR3 nucleotides read TGTGCCAGCAGTGAAGATGGCGGGAGATACAATGAGCAGTTCTTC. It encodes CASSEDGGRYNEQFF. Drawing the rest from reference TRBV2 and TRBJ2-1, the complete variable domain is EPEVTQTPSHQVTQMGQEVILRCVPISNHLYFYWYRQILGQKVEFLVSFYNNEISEKSEIFDDQFSVERPDGSNFTLKIRSTKLEDSAMYFCASSEDGGRYNEQFFGPGTRLTVL.

The chain has TRBV30 and TRBJ2-1; 11 bases are shared with TRBD2. J gave up 0 bases and V 2 bases, and 9 bases lay outside the gene matches. The CDR3 is 18 residues long. The germline CDR1 and CDR2 sequences are GTSNPN and SVGIG (reference sequence). In DNA form, the CDR3 reads TGTGCCTGGAGTTTCGGGACTAGCGGAGTCCACTCCTACAATGAGCAGTTCTTC. This gives the protein CAWSFGTSGVHSYNEQFF.

V and J are TRBV2 and TRBJ2-1; possible D gene TRBD1, 6 bases. CDR1 and CDR2 (germline): SNHLY, FYNNEI. Trimming left V 6 bases short and J 4 bases short, with 10 bases between. The CDR3 contains 13 residues. The DNA for the CDR3 is TGTGCCAGCAGGCCAGGGGTTTACAATGAGCAGTTCTTC. As protein: CASRPGVYNEQFF.

This clone was seen more than once but under ten times. The J gene is TRBJ2-5, the V gene TRBV20-1; the D is unclear. The germline gives CDR1 DFQATT, CDR2 SNEGSKA (reference sequence). The V gene lost 6 bases and the J gene lost 5 bases, with 10 bases spanning the gap. This CDR3 region has 11 residues. The CDR3 DNA reads TGCAGTGCCAGATTCGGGGAGACCCAGTACTTC. This translates into CSARFGETQYF.

This clone was counted only a few times. The chain couples TRBV10-3 to TRBJ2-3; 7 bases map to TRBD2. CDR1 and CDR2 from the germline V gene are ENHRY and SYGVKD. The length of the CDR3 is 14 residues. J lost 7 bases, V lost 4 bases, and 8 bases had no gene match. DNA of the CDR3: TGTGCCATCAGTGGGACTAGAGACGATCATACGCAGTATTTT. Protein sequence: CAISGTRDDHTQYF.

V usage is TRBV7-9 and J usage is TRBJ2-1, with D maybe TRBD1 (6 bases). V gave up 5 bases and J gave up 5 bases, with 16 bases separating them. The CDR3 is 15 residues long. The germline CDR1 and CDR2 sequences are SEHNR and FQNEAQ (reference sequence). DNA for the CDR3: TGTGCCAGCAGCCAACAGGGCTTTAAGGACAATGAGCAGTTCTTC. Its protein product is CASSQQGFKDNEQFF.